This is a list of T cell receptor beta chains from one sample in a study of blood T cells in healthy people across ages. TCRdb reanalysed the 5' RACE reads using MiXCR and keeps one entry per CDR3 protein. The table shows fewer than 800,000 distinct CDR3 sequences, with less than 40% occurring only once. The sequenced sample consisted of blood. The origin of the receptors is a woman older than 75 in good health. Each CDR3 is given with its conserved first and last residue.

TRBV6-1	CASSEFRDSPLHF
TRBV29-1	CSVEREDTQYF
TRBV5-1	CASSRGRNYEQYF
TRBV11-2	CASSLVEDGRDGYTF
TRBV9	CASSVTTSAQETQYF
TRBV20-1	CSASSTGTVETQYF
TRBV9	CASSARTDPQYF
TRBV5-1	CASSLGLALSGHFSYEQYF
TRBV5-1	CASSVTGTVVYEQYF
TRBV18	CASSLQWTTDEKLFF
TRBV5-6	CASSNLDEQYF
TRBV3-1	CASSQFPLGTSTDTQYF
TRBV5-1	CASSVEQGAGEQFF
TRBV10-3	CAISEAGQGGNQPQHF
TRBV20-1	CSAAEGALNTEAFF
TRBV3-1	CASSHRRTYQETQYF
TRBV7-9	CASSTTLGQGAHEQYF
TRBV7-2	CASSAGSSGQYF
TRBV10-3	CAISALGGAGTGELFF
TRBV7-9	CASSSEGEIQYF
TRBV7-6	CASSSGTGRYNEQFF
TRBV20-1	CSARGEVGGGNSPLHF
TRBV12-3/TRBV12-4	CASSLRPKEQFF
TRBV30	CAWSDPTAFNQPQHF
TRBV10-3	CAISESSGGSNEQVF
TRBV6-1	CASSENTDTQYF
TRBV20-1	CSARVDGISSYEQYF
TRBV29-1	CNVVGQENTEAFF
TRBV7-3	CASSPSGGGINEQFF
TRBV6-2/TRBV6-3	CASSSLDPGANVLTF
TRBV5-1	CASSFGSLNRGGRNEQFF
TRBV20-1	CSAQDRRASSYEQYF
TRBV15	CATSRTGTSGGLGEQFF
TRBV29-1	CSVRGMSYEQYF
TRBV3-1	CASSQDPTSTDTQYF
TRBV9	CASSGLIQTGEDNEQFF
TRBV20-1	CSAPDPRGPTNEKRFF
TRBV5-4	CASSSRDRGGPGELFF
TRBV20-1	CSARTPGRNTEAFF
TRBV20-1	CSARGTVGNTEAFF
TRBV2	CASSVGRTDTQYF
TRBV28	CASSLRREAPPQHF
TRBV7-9	CASRGGGVSYEQYF
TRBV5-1	CASSGRASTNEKLFF
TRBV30	CAWSVGAPYGYTF
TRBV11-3	CASSSRGNPNEQYF
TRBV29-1	CSVEGVSEEDIQYF
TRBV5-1	CASSGASGADNEQFF
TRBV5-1	CASSLAASTNGELFF
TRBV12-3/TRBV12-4	CASPSGSADTQYF
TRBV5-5	CASSFGQGRNTGELFF
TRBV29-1	CSVEIGSGYTF
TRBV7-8	CASSLLDTLASPLHF